Below are 28 T cell receptor beta chains sequenced from a single sample in a study of CD8 T cells in ankylosing spondylitis. TCRdb re-called the 5' RACE reads with MiXCR, one entry per CDR3 protein. The table has about 130,000 distinct CDR3 sequences, approximately 10% seen once. Sequencing was performed on blood, either unsorted or a sorted T cell fraction (not recorded which). These TCRs come from a male donor with ankylosing spondylitis or in good health (not recorded which).

This clonotype was seen more than once but under ten times. The rearrangement uses TRBV12-3 or TRBV12-4 and TRBJ2-1; D gene unclear. Trimming removed 6 bases at V and 8 bases at J, with 11 bases between. This CDR3 has 12 amino acids. The CDR3 nucleotides read TGTGCCAGCAGGGTTGTAGCCTATGAGCAGTTCTTC. Its protein product is CASRVVAYEQFF.

This clonotype was counted ten times or more. The gene calls are TRBV20-1 and TRBJ2-7; 8 nucleotides agree with TRBD2. V shed 5 bases, J shed 4 bases, and the junction held 10 bases outside the gene matches. This CDR3 spans 14 amino acids. Germline V gene data show CDR1 as DFQATT and CDR2 as SNEGSKA (reference sequence). This CDR3 is CSAFSGRGGYEQYF. CDR3 sequence (DNA): TGCAGTGCTTTCAGCGGGAGAGGGGGGTACGAGCAGTACTTC.

The CDR3 DNA reads TGTGCCAGCAGCTTACTCCAGGGGGAATTCAATGAGCAGTTCTTC. Translation gives CASSLLQGEFNEQFF. V gene TRBV7-9 combines with J gene TRBJ2-1; 7 positions agree with TRBD1. J was trimmed by 6 bases and V by 2 bases; bases with no gene match: 7. From germline, CDR1 is SEHNR and CDR2 FQNEAQ (reference sequence). The CDR3 extends over 15 amino acids.

The sample holds many counts of this clonotype. The gene calls are TRBV5-8 and TRBJ1-5; D is unclear. Trimming pared 3 bases from V and 7 bases from J, leaving 17 bases between. This CDR3 spans 15 amino acids. CDR1 and CDR2 (germline): SGHTS, YDEGEE. The CDR3 is CASSSEGRWGQPQHF. CDR3 nucleotides: TGTGCCAGCAGCTCGGAAGGACGCTGGGGACAGCCCCAGCATTTT.

The rearrangement joins TRBV2 to TRBJ2-1; 10 bases map to TRBD2. CDR1 and CDR2 from the germline V gene are SNHLY and FYNNEI. CDR3 size: 14 residues. The V gene end was trimmed by 8 bases and the J gene end by 3 bases; junction bases not matched to a gene: 4. CDR3 sequence reads: CASGGTSVYNEQFF. CDR3 nucleotides: TGTGCCAGCGGGGGGACTAGCGTCTACAATGAGCAGTTCTTC.

This clonotype was found many times. This sequence joins TRBV12-3 or TRBV12-4 and TRBJ2-3; TRBD2 agrees at 8 bases. Trimming removed 7 bases from V and 4 bases from J; junction bases left unmatched: 13. This CDR3 region has 16 residues. The DNA of the CDR3 is TGTGCCAGCATTAGGGGCGGGAGGCCCCCCTCAGATACGCAGTATTTT. It codes for CASIRGGRPPSDTQYF.

This rearrangement joins TRBV5-5 to TRBJ1-2; TRBD1 aligns across 8 bases. Germline CDR1 and CDR2: SGHKS and YYEKEE (reference sequence). Unmatched junction bases numbered 13, after V lost 4 bases and J lost 5 bases. The CDR3 extends over 16 amino acids. This chain's CDR3 is CASSPSGQGASYGYTF. DNA for the CDR3: TGTGCCAGCAGCCCATCAGGCCAGGGGGCATCATATGGCTACACCTTC. The whole variable domain, filled in from reference TRBV5-5 and TRBJ1-2, reads DAGVTQSPTHLIKTRGQQVTLRCSPISGHKSVSWYQQVLGQGPQFIFQYYEKEERGRGNFPDRFSARQFPNYSSELNVNALLLGDSALYLCASSPSGQGASYGYTFGSGTRLTVV.

In its sample, this clonotype was seen many times. The chain couples TRBV12-3 or TRBV12-4 to TRBJ1-2; D is unclear. The CDR3 contains 13 residues. V lost 6 bases, J lost 2 bases, and 10 bases lay in between. The CDR3 DNA reads as TGTGCCAGCAGCCGAGATACGAACTATGGCTACACCTTC. Its translation: CASSRDTNYGYTF.

This clonotype came up many times. V and J are TRBV12-3 or TRBV12-4 and TRBJ2-4; possibly TRBD1 for D (6 bases). Trimming took off 6 bases at V and 4 bases at J, with 16 bases between the two ends. This CDR3 is 15 amino acids long. The CDR3 region is CASSPAGQGKNIQYF. The CDR3, as DNA: TGTGCCAGCAGCCCCGCTGGCCAGGGGAAAAACATTCAGTACTTC.

Many counts were recorded for this clonotype. This chain connects TRBV15 to TRBJ2-7; D not resolved. This CDR3 has 14 amino acids. Germline CDR1 is LNHNV and CDR2 is YYDKDF (reference sequence). V was pared by 0 bases and J by 3 bases, with 9 bases between. The CDR3 protein is CATSRDMVSYEQYF. In DNA, the CDR3 is TGTGCCACCAGCAGAGATATGGTTAGCTACGAGCAGTACTTC.

This clonotype has at least ten counts. V usage is TRBV7-2 and J usage is TRBJ2-3; D perhaps matches TRBD2 (6 bases). The CDR3 sequence is 16 residues long. Germline V lookup: CDR1 SGHTA, CDR2 FQGNSA. V lost 2 bases and J 1 base, leaving 13 bases between the germline ends. In DNA, the CDR3 is TGTGCCAGCAGCTTATCCCTTAGCGGTCGCACAGATACGCAGTATTTT. This gives the protein CASSLSLSGRTDTQYF.

This clonotype appeared a few times. The gene calls are TRBV7-2 and TRBJ2-5; 8 bases line up with TRBD2. The CDR3 contains 14 residues. Trimming took 3 bases from V and 4 from J; bases not matched to a gene: 4. Per the germline V gene, CDR1 is SGHTA and CDR2 is FQGNSA. The CDR3 DNA reads as TGTGCCAGCAGCTTCGGGAGGGCGGGAGAGACCCAGTACTTC. Translation: CASSFGRAGETQYF.

This clonotype came up many times. The chain combines TRBV20-1 with TRBJ2-7; TRBD2 aligns across 7 bases. The CDR3 loop spans 14 amino acids. CDR1 DFQATT and CDR2 SNEGSKA come from the germline V gene (reference sequence). The ends lost 3 bases at V and 6 bases at J; junction bases unmatched: 11. The CDR3 here is CSASKAGTRIEQYF. In nucleotides, the CDR3 is TGCAGTGCTAGTAAAGCGGGGACTCGAATCGAGCAGTACTTC.

This clonotype was detected many times. This sequence joins TRBV24-1 and TRBJ2-1, with 7 bases matching TRBD2. The ends lost 9 bases at V and 7 bases at J; junction bases unmatched: 11. The CDR3 has 14 amino acids. Germline CDR1 and CDR2: KGHDR and SFDVKD. CDR3 bases: TGTGCCACCTCCCGAGAGGGAGGGTTAAATGAGCAGTTCTTC. Translating it yields CATSREGGLNEQFF.

This clonotype was recorded only once. The rearrangement uses TRBV12-3 or TRBV12-4 and TRBJ2-5; possible D gene TRBD2, 6 bases. The CDR3 loop spans 14 amino acids. The ends were cut back, 5 bases at V and 5 bases at J, with 15 bases in the middle. The CDR3 sequence: CASSPLTSRETQYF. The CDR3 DNA reads as TGTGCCAGCAGTCCTCTTACTAGCCGGGAGACCCAGTACTTC.

The CDR3 DNA sequence: TGTGCCAGCAGCTTAGCCGGGATACCTGGAAACACCATATATTTT. Its protein product is CASSLAGIPGNTIYF. The chain couples TRBV7-9 to TRBJ1-3; no definite D call. This CDR3 region has 15 residues. CDR1 is SEHNR, CDR2 FQNEAQ, per germline (reference sequence). Deletions cut 0 bases from V and 2 bases from J, with 8 bases between. The entire variable domain, with the rest obtained from reference TRBV7-9 and TRBJ1-3, is as follows: DTGVSQNPRHKITKRGQNVTFRCDPISEHNRLYWYRQTLGQGPEFLTYFQNEAQLEKSRLLSDRFSAERPKGSFSTLEIQRTEQGDSAMYLCASSLAGIPGNTIYFGEGSWLTVV.

This clonotype was picked up many times. The rearrangement uses TRBV5-1 and TRBJ2-2; 9 positions match TRBD1. The CDR3 length is 14 residues. Losses at the gene ends were 4 bases for V and 5 bases for J; bases not matched to a gene: 3. CDR1 SGHRS and CDR2 YFSETQ come from the germline V gene. CDR3 loop: CASSGGQGTGELFF. CDR3 sequence (DNA): TGCGCCAGCAGCGGCGGACAGGGGACCGGGGAGCTGTTTTTT.

In its sample, this clonotype was seen many times. This chain links TRBV27 with TRBJ1-5; no definite D call. CDR1 and CDR2 (germline): MNHEY, SMNVEV (reference sequence). The CDR3 totals 12 residues. The V end was cut by 6 bases, the J end by 3 bases, with 6 bases between. CDR3 amino acids: CASSQNNQPQHF. In nucleotides, the CDR3 is TGTGCCAGCAGCCAGAACAATCAGCCCCAGCATTTT.

This clonotype was counted many times. The rearrangement joins TRBV20-1 to TRBJ2-3; 13 bases map to TRBD2. This CDR3 is 16 amino acids long. The junction had 6 bases not matched to a gene; V was cut back by 0 bases and J by 6 bases. The V gene's germline CDR1 is DFQATT and CDR2 SNEGSKA (reference sequence). The CDR3, as DNA: TGCAGTGCTAGAGATCGGACTAGCGGGAGCGGGGATACGCAGTATTTT. It yields the protein CSARDRTSGSGDTQYF.

In its sample, this clonotype was seen a few times. The CDR3 region has the DNA TGTGCCAGCACCCTGGCGGACAGGGGTCATGAGCAGTTCTTC. It encodes CASTLADRGHEQFF. The chain recombines TRBV2 with TRBJ2-1; 9 nucleotides line up with TRBD1. The CDR3 spans 14 residues. CDR1 and CDR2 from the germline V gene are SNHLY and FYNNEI. J was trimmed by 8 bases and V by 7 bases; bases with no gene match: 9.

Ten or more counts support this clonotype. The chain joins TRBV3-1 to TRBJ2-1; either TRBD1 or TRBD2 may fit D (6 bases each). This CDR3 region has 17 residues. Germline V gene data show CDR1 as LGHDT and CDR2 as YNNKEL (reference sequence). V lost 0 bases, J lost 7 bases, and 19 bases lay in between. In DNA, the CDR3 is TGTGCCAGCAGCCAAGATCCTGGCGTGCTAGGGGGGAATGAGCAGTTCTTC. It translates to CASSQDPGVLGGNEQFF.

This clonotype came up a few times. This chain uses TRBV5-5 with TRBJ2-3; D might be TRBD1 (5 bases). V was cut by 6 bases and J by 0 bases, with 17 bases left in between. The CDR3 runs to 16 residues. The germline V gene encodes CDR1 SGHKS and CDR2 YYEKEE (reference sequence). CDR3 nucleotides: TGTGCCAGCACCGACCGGACAACCGATAGCACAGATACGCAGTATTTT. Translation: CASTDRTTDSTDTQYF.

Many counts were recorded for this clonotype. The CDR3 DNA reads as TGTGCCAGCAGTGTGTACACCCAAGAGACCCAGTACTTC. Its protein is CASSVYTQETQYF. V and J are TRBV12-3 or TRBV12-4 and TRBJ2-5; unclear D gene. V lost 5 bases, J lost 1 base, and 8 bases lay in between. The CDR3 spans 13 residues.

This clonotype was seen a handful of times. The chain links TRBV28 to TRBJ2-7, with TRBD1 matching over 8 bases. V lost 5 bases and J lost 2; bases outside the gene matches: 5. The CDR3 is made up of 14 amino acids. Germline V gene sequence: CDR1 MDHEN, CDR2 SYDVKM. CDR3 amino acids: CASSRQTGAYEQYF. In nucleotides, the CDR3 is TGTGCCAGCAGTAGACAGACAGGGGCCTACGAGCAGTACTTC.

This clonotype was picked up many times. The rearrangement joins TRBV11-2 to TRBJ2-2; TRBD2 matches 13 bases. The CDR3 sequence is 18 residues long. Germline CDR1 reads SGHAT; CDR2 reads FQNNGV. Unmatched junction bases numbered 10, after V lost 4 bases and J lost 5 bases. The CDR3 is CASSWGLAGTKSTGELFF. DNA of the CDR3: TGTGCCAGCAGCTGGGGACTAGCGGGAACTAAAAGTACCGGGGAGCTGTTTTTT.

In nucleotides, the CDR3 is TGCGCCAGCAGCTTGGTTCCAAGGGACAGCGTGACCTACGAGCAGTACTTC. This sequence encodes CASSLVPRDSVTYEQYF. The rearrangement links TRBV5-1 to TRBJ2-7; 7 bases map to TRBD1. Germline CDR1 reads SGHRS; CDR2 reads YFSETQ. With V trimmed by 0 bases and J by 2 bases, 11 bases remained unmatched. CDR3 length: 17 residues. Combining the CDR3 with reference TRBV5-1 and TRBJ2-7 gives the whole variable domain KAGVTQTPRYLIKTRGQQVTLSCSPISGHRSVSWYQQTPGQGLQFLFEYFSETQRNKGNFPGRFSGRQFSNSRSEMNVSTLELGDSALYLCASSLVPRDSVTYEQYFGPGTRLTVT.

The rearrangement joins TRBV7-9 to TRBJ2-1; 14 bases map to TRBD2. This CDR3 is built from 16 residues. The germline CDR1 and CDR2 sequences are SEHNR and FQNEAQ (reference sequence). V gave up 5 bases and J gave up 3 bases; unmatched junction bases: 3. CDR3 in amino acids: CASSPGTSGSYNEQFF. DNA for the CDR3: TGTGCCAGCAGCCCCGGGACTAGCGGGAGCTACAATGAGCAGTTCTTC.

This clonotype was seen ten or more times. The chain has TRBV7-6 and TRBJ2-7, with 9 bases identical to TRBD2. Per germline, CDR1 SGHVS and CDR2 FNYEAQ. The CDR3 runs 16 residues. J gave up 4 bases and V 1 base, and 8 bases lay outside the gene matches. The CDR3 DNA follows: TGTGCCAGCAGCTTAGGATCTAGCGGGATTGATTACGAGCAGTACTTC. As protein: CASSLGSSGIDYEQYF.